This TCR beta chain emerged from a study of blood T cell repertoires in COVID-19. Study as a whole: Acute-phase and convalescent COVID-19 samples originated in the United States, Italy and Spain. PBMCs, B-cell-depleted T cells, or T cells provided the cDNA or gDNA that made up the material.

Original handling: Reference gene primer amplification yielded estimated nucleated cell counts. Data came from immunoSEQ multiplex PCR; TCRdb stores just in-frame clones and leaves some out. V and J calls and clone size follow that table, whereas D and trimming were derived from the DNA. The repertoire holds more than 50,000 clones, with 65% to 75% as singletons. V was shortened by 1 base and J by 10 bases, with 12 bases between the two germline ends. CDR1 and CDR2 (germline): SGHVS, FNYEAQ. The CDR3 spans 13 residues. The rearrangement joins TRBV7-6 to TRBJ2-3; possible D gene TRBD1, 6 bases. The source of this sequence is a woman aged 80 or over with acute or convalescent COVID-19. The material sequenced was peripheral blood. CDR3 DNA sequence: TGTGCCAGCAGCTTAGGGTACAGGGTCCCGCAGTATTTT. This sequence encodes CASSLGYRVPQYF.